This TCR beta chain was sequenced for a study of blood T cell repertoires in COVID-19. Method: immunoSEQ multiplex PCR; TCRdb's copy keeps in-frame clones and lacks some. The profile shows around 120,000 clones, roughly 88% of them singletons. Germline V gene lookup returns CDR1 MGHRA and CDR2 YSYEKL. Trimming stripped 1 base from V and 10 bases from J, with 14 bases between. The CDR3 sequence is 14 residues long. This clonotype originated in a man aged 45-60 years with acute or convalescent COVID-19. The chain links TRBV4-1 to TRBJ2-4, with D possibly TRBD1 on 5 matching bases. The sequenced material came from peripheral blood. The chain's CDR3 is CASSQGGAQGIQYF. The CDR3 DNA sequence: TGCGCCAGCAGCCAAGGCGGCGCCCAGGGTATTCAGTACTTC.